One and the same sample provided the 6 T cell receptor beta chains below, sequenced in a study of glioma-infiltrating T cells. Amplification of TCR alpha and beta CDR3 regions from RNA used iRepertoire nested multiplex PCR. TCRdb analysed the multiplex PCR reads with MiXCR anew, one entry per CDR3 protein. The profile shows 300,000 to 450,000 distinct CDR3 sequences, roughly 41% of them singletons. The source material was glioma tissue, nonneoplastic brain tissue, or PBMCs (not recorded which). All receptors derive from a human donor with low-grade glioma or glioblastoma, undergoing nonglioma brain surgery, or in good health (not recorded which).

To note about this clonotype: The final CDR3 position lacks the conserved phenylalanine or tryptophan, pointing to a likely read error. The V call is TRBV28, the J call TRBJ2-1; maybe TRBD2 (5 bases). Deletions cut 3 bases from V and 12 bases from J, with 12 bases between. This CDR3 has 12 residues. Germline V CDR1 and CDR2: MDHEN, SYDVKM. In DNA, the CDR3 is TGTGCCAGCAGTTTTATCCGGGATCGGCAGTTCCTC. Its translation is CASSFIRDRQFL.

A word on this clonotype: A much larger clone lies a single base off, so this may be a read error. Given the absence of the conserved phenylalanine or tryptophan at the CDR3 end, a read error is likely. The CDR3 DNA reads TGTGCCAGCAGTTCAACGGACAGGGGGCGATACATTGAAGCTTTCTTG. Residues: CASSSTDRGRYIEAFL. This sequence joins TRBV6-6 and TRBJ1-1; 11 nucleotides line up with TRBD1. The V and J ends lost 4 bases and 7 bases, in that order; junction bases with no gene match: 11. Germline V CDR1 and CDR2: MNHNY, SVGAGI (reference sequence). This CDR3 is built from 16 residues.

On this clonotype itself: Being one base from a much bigger clone, this may be a read error. CDR3 in DNA: TGTGCCAGCAGTATAGCCGGGAGCTCCTACGAGCAGTGCTTC. Translation gives CASSIAGSSYEQCF. The V and J genes are TRBV27 and TRBJ2-7; D possibly corresponds to TRBD2 (6 bases). The CDR3 spans 14 residues. The germline gives CDR1 MNHEY, CDR2 SMNVEV (reference sequence).

Points on this clonotype: A junction end diverges from the germline sequence, so it may reflect a read error. The V call is TRBV6-2 or TRBV6-3, the J call TRBJ1-1, with TRBD1 as a possible D gene (5 bases). CDR1 MNHEY and CDR2 SVGEGT come from the germline V gene. This CDR3 spans 14 amino acids. CDR3 loop: CASSDRQMNTKAFF. CDR3 in DNA: TGTGCCAGCAGTGACCGACAGATGAACACTAAAGCTTTCTTT.

This clonotype showed up just a few times. This chain joins TRBV27 and TRBJ2-7; D may be TRBD1 (5 bases). Trimming took off 3 bases at V and 3 bases at J, with 18 bases between the two ends. Looked up from germline, CDR1 is MNHEY and CDR2 is SMNVEV (reference sequence). The CDR3 loop spans 16 amino acids. CDR3 nucleotides: TGTGCCAGCAGTTTGAAAGGGGCCTATATCTTCTACGAGCAGTACTTC. Amino acid sequence: CASSLKGAYIFYEQYF.

This clonotype was found once. This may arise from a read error, as a much more abundant clone is one base away. CDR3 sequence (DNA): TGTGCCAGCAGCCTACGGACAACTCTCCAAGAGGCCCAGTACTTC. Protein sequence: CASSLRTTLQEAQYF. The V call is TRBV7-2, the J call TRBJ2-5; D is possibly TRBD1 (5 bases). The CDR3 totals 15 residues. Germline-derived CDR1 and CDR2 are SGHTA and FQGNSA.